This T cell receptor (beta chain) was obtained from a study of T cell responses to AZD1222 COVID-19 vaccine. Study outcomes and limitations: Every sample of the repertoires postdated the peak T cell response.

CDR3 size: 15 residues. The ends were cut back, 8 bases at V and 1 base at J, with 15 bases in the middle. The germline V gene encodes CDR1 MDHEN and CDR2 SYDVKM. Sequenced by immunoSEQ multiplex PCR; TCRdb stores in-frame clones only, minus some. The table shows 100,000 to 120,000 clones, with around 93% occurring only once. Points on this clone: Its specificity is unknown.

Sequenced here: peripheral blood, sampled 28 days after the second AZD1222 dose. This sequence was found in an adult who received the AZD1222 COVID-19 vaccine. The chain links TRBV28 to TRBJ1-5; D is possibly TRBD1 (5 bases). For the CDR3, the DNA is TGTGCCAGCGGTCGGGGGAACCCAAGCAATCAGCCCCAGCATTTT. This encodes CASGRGNPSNQPQHF.